The 21 T cell receptor beta chains below all came from one sample that was sequenced in a study of cytomegalovirus exposure and HLA in healthy donors. 60 Vbeta and 13 Jbeta primers were used in PCR. Profiled with immunoSEQ multiplex PCR; TCRdb holds only in-frame clones, not every one. The sample totals roughly 220,000 clones. The sample taken for sequencing was PBMCs. These receptors all come from a girl aged 2 to 9 in good health and CMV-seropositive.

The V call is TRBV6-5, the J call TRBJ2-7; possibly TRBD2 for D (5 bases). Germline CDR1 MNHEY, CDR2 SVGAGI. Trimming stripped 2 bases from V and 0 bases from J, with 14 bases between. This CDR3 has 16 amino acids. CDR3 DNA: TGTGCCAGCAGTTACGGCAGTGCGGGCCTCTCCTACGAGCAGTACTTC. Protein sequence: CASSYGSAGLSYEQYF.

The V call is TRBV10-3, the J call TRBJ1-4; D ambiguous. This CDR3 has 13 amino acids. CDR1 ENHRY and CDR2 SYGVKD come from the germline V gene. Trimming removed 3 bases from V and 8 bases from J, with 10 bases in between. The CDR3: CAISDRQEEKLFF. CDR3 nucleotide sequence: TGTGCCATCAGTGACAGGCAGGAAGAAAAACTGTTTTTT.

V gene TRBV28 combines with J gene TRBJ1-1; D might be TRBD1 (6 bases). Germline V CDR1 and CDR2: MDHEN, SYDVKM. The CDR3 is 13 residues long. V was pared by 8 bases and J by 1 base, with 11 bases between. This chain's CDR3 is CASRVQGNTEAFF. For the CDR3, the DNA is TGTGCCAGCCGGGTACAGGGGAACACTGAAGCTTTCTTT. Filled out from reference TRBV28 and TRBJ1-1, the complete variable domain reads DVKVTQSSRYLVKRTGEKVFLECVQDMDHENMFWYRQDPGLGLRLIYFSYDVKMKEKGDIPEGYSVSREKKERFSLILESASTNQTSMYLCASRVQGNTEAFFGQGTRLTVV.

The chain joins TRBV4-1 to TRBJ1-5; no clear D gene. The CDR3 loop spans 15 amino acids. Trimming pared 2 bases from V and 5 bases from J, leaving 13 bases between. CDR1 and CDR2 from the germline V gene are MGHRA and YSYEKL. CDR3 protein: CASSQKIEPDQPQHF. In DNA, the CDR3 is TGCGCCAGCAGCCAAAAAATAGAGCCGGATCAGCCCCAGCATTTT.

The CDR3 is CAWSVGGGTEAFF. The CDR3 nucleotides are TGTGCCTGGAGTGTAGGTGGCGGGACTGAAGCTTTCTTT. The chain uses TRBV30 and TRBJ1-1; D unresolved. The V gene lost 0 bases and the J gene lost 5 bases, with 10 bases spanning the gap. The CDR3 contains 13 residues. The germline CDR1 and CDR2 sequences are GTSNPN and SVGIG (reference sequence).

This rearrangement joins TRBV27 to TRBJ1-5; tentative D call: TRBD1 (5 bases). CDR1 and CDR2 (germline): MNHEY, SMNVEV (reference sequence). V lost 5 bases and J lost 5, with 13 bases in between. CDR3 length: 14 amino acids. CDR3 region: CASSLKFRDQPQHF. In nucleotides, the CDR3 is TGTGCCAGCAGTCTTAAGTTCAGGGATCAGCCCCAGCATTTT.

The chain couples TRBV13 to TRBJ2-1; D remains ambiguous. This CDR3 spans 12 amino acids. V lost 0 bases and J lost 8, with 5 bases in between. The germline V gene has CDR1 PRHDT and CDR2 FYEKMQ (reference sequence). In nucleotides, the CDR3 is TGTGCCAGCAGCTTAGGTAGCCATGAGCAGTTCTTC. It specifies CASSLGSHEQFF. The variable domain in full, completed from reference TRBV13 and TRBJ2-1, reads AAGVIQSPRHLIKEKRETATLKCYPIPRHDTVYWYQQGPGQDPQFLISFYEKMQSDKGSIPDRFSAQQFSDYHSELNMSSLELGDSALYFCASSLGSHEQFFGPGTRLTVL.

The chain is built from TRBV28 and TRBJ2-5; TRBD1 matches 9 bases. The length of the CDR3 is 12 residues. Trimming cost V 5 bases and J 12 bases; bases outside gene matches: 7. CDR1 is MDHEN, CDR2 SYDVKM, per germline. CDR3: CASSDYDRGEYF. CDR3 nucleotide sequence: TGTGCCAGCAGTGATTACGACAGGGGGGAGTACTTC.

The gene calls are TRBV27 and TRBJ2-2; 10 bases fit TRBD1. CDR3 length: 23 amino acids. With V trimmed by 5 bases and J by 0 bases, 24 bases remained unmatched. Looked up from germline, CDR1 is MNHEY and CDR2 is SMNVEV (reference sequence). The CDR3 DNA reads as TGTGCCAGCAGTCCCCAGCCGGGACAGGGGCCCGGCGGCGGGGGAACGAACACCGGGGAGCTGTTTTTT. Its protein product is CASSPQPGQGPGGGGTNTGELFF.

The chain couples TRBV6-6 to TRBJ2-3; no reliable D call. Per the germline V gene, CDR1 is MNHNY and CDR2 is SVGAGI (reference sequence). CDR3 length: 15 amino acids. Deletions cut 4 bases from V and 1 base from J, with 12 bases between. The CDR3 DNA follows: TGTGCCAGCAGTTCCCAACATGGGCGCACAGATACGCAGTATTTT. Translating it yields CASSSQHGRTDTQYF.

The chain is built from TRBV27 and TRBJ1-1, with 8 nucleotides matching TRBD1. Germline V gene sequence: CDR1 MNHEY, CDR2 SMNVEV (reference sequence). The length of the CDR3 is 20 residues. Trimming took 6 bases from V and 5 from J; bases not matched to a gene: 26. CDR3 region: CASRSLTTGTGWGRGTEAFF. The DNA for the CDR3 is TGTGCCAGCAGGTCGCTGACTACCGGGACAGGTTGGGGGCGGGGGACTGAAGCTTTCTTT.

This rearrangement joins TRBV30 to TRBJ2-7, with 8 bases matching TRBD1. CDR1 GTSNPN and CDR2 SVGIG come from the germline V gene (reference sequence). The trim removed 4 bases at V and 0 bases at J, leaving 5 bases unmatched. This CDR3 is built from 14 residues. CDR3: CAWTGGPLSYEQYF. Written as DNA, the CDR3 is TGTGCCTGGACAGGGGGCCCCCTCTCCTACGAGCAGTACTTC.

CDR3 residues: CASSTQGRWDQPQHF. CDR3 DNA: TGTGCCAGCAGTACCCAGGGAAGGTGGGATCAGCCCCAGCATTTT. V usage is TRBV27 and J usage is TRBJ1-5; D is perhaps TRBD1 (5 bases). The germline V gene has CDR1 MNHEY and CDR2 SMNVEV (reference sequence). V lost 5 bases, J lost 5 bases, and 16 bases lay in between. The CDR3 is 15 residues long.

Of note for this clone: A junction end diverges from the germline sequence, so it may reflect a read error. The rearrangement uses TRBV7-2 and TRBJ2-3; 12 positions agree with TRBD2. Germline V gene data show CDR1 as SGHTA and CDR2 as FQGNSA. The CDR3 length is 14 residues. Here the CDR3 reads CASGLTGLAGGVDF. The DNA for the CDR3 is TGTGCCAGCGGACTGACGGGACTAGCGGGCGGAGTGGATTTT.

CDR3 bases: TGTGCCAGCACCACAGGGGGCGACCCCTACGAGCAGTACTTC. As protein: CASTTGGDPYEQYF. The chain employs TRBV28 and TRBJ2-7; TRBD1 matches 9 bases. Germline lookup yields CDR1 MDHEN and CDR2 SYDVKM. CDR3 length: 14 residues. V was clipped by 7 bases and J by 2 bases; unmatched bases: 6.

J is TRBJ1-6 and V is TRBV5-1; D ambiguous. This CDR3 contains 13 residues. Germline loops: CDR1 SGHRS, CDR2 YFSETQ. Trimming pared 0 bases from V and 7 bases from J, leaving 5 bases between. This CDR3 reads CASSLGQNSPLHF. The CDR3 DNA follows: TGCGCCAGCAGCTTGGGGCAAAATTCACCCCTCCACTTT.

About this clone: The same CDR3 also results from other DNA sequences found in this sample. This chain joins TRBV28 and TRBJ1-5; a weak D match, TRBD1 (5 bases). The CDR3 has 16 residues. V lost 6 bases and J lost 3, with 18 bases in between. CDR1 is MDHEN and CDR2 is SYDVKM in the germline V gene. This CDR3 is CASSFPRGNFNQPQHF. The CDR3 coding sequence is TGTGCCAGCAGCTTCCCTCGGGGGAACTTCAATCAGCCCCAGCATTTT. The whole variable domain, remainder taken from reference TRBV28 and TRBJ1-5, is DVKVTQSSRYLVKRTGEKVFLECVQDMDHENMFWYRQDPGLGLRLIYFSYDVKMKEKGDIPEGYSVSREKKERFSLILESASTNQTSMYLCASSFPRGNFNQPQHFGDGTRLSIL.

The V gene is TRBV19, the J gene TRBJ2-5; 9 positions match TRBD1. Germline V lookup: CDR1 LNHDA, CDR2 SQIVND (reference sequence). V shed 4 bases and J 5 bases; nucleotides not matched to a gene: 8. This CDR3 region has 15 residues. Here the CDR3 DNA reads TGTGCCAGTAGTACCCGGGACAGGGTGATTGAGACCCAGTACTTC. It codes for CASSTRDRVIETQYF.

The chain has TRBV10-3 and TRBJ2-7; 7 bases are a match to TRBD2. The germline CDR1 and CDR2 sequences are ENHRY and SYGVKD. CDR3 size: 15 residues. Unmatched junction bases numbered 7, after V lost 2 bases and J lost 3 bases. The chain's CDR3 is CAISEPSGNHYEQYF. CDR3 DNA sequence: TGTGCCATCAGTGAGCCTAGCGGAAACCACTACGAGCAGTACTTC.

The V gene is TRBV10-3, the J gene TRBJ1-2; the match to TRBD1 covers 7 bases. The V and J ends lost 7 bases and 6 bases, in that order; junction bases with no gene match: 5. This CDR3 has 12 amino acids. Germline V gene lookup returns CDR1 ENHRY and CDR2 SYGVKD. This CDR3 is CAITADRDGYTF. In DNA, the CDR3 is TGTGCCATCACGGCAGACAGGGATGGCTACACCTTC.

The chain joins TRBV10-1 to TRBJ2-7, with 7 bases that match TRBD2. The germline V gene encodes CDR1 WNHNN and CDR2 SYGVQD (reference sequence). The CDR3 runs 14 residues. The junction had 5 bases not matched to a gene; V was cut back by 4 bases and J by 2 bases. The DNA for the CDR3 is TGCGCCAGCAGTGTTGGCGGGAGCGCCTACGAGCAGTACTTC. Protein: CASSVGGSAYEQYF.